A selection of T cell receptor beta chains follows, all from one sample in a study of regulatory T cells in long-lasting Graves disease. One entry per CDR3 protein, called by TCRdb with MiXCR from the multiplex PCR reads. The table lists over 300,000 distinct CDR3 sequences, about 18% of them singletons. This material consisted of peripheral blood mononuclear cells (PBMCs), taken when the disease was refractory, from a patient treated with antithyroid drugs. These receptor sequences come from a female donor with Graves disease. The CDR3 runs from the conserved cysteine through the conserved F or W. A D gene is named only where the DNA matches it firmly. Not every row has a clone size; where given, it reads once, few, many or a size class.

j_gene	d_gene	abundance	v_gene	len	CDR3aa	CDR3nt
TRBJ1-2	TRBD1	many	TRBV6-1	15	CASRKGQGAPYGYTF	TGTGCCAGCAGAAAGGGACAGGGGGCCCCCTATGGCTACACCTTC
TRBJ2-7	.	many	TRBV11-2	16	CASSSTGGLRLNEQYF	TGTGCCAGCAGCTCCACCGGGGGACTCCGCCTGAACGAGCAGTACTTC
TRBJ2-1	.	few	TRBV7-2	14	CASSRTRSYNEQFF	TGTGCCAGCAGCCGGACGCGCTCCTACAATGAGCAGTTCTTC
TRBJ1-5	.	.	TRBV7-8	17	CASSVGPSSYSNQPQHF	TGTGCCAGCAGCGTAGGGCCTTCGTCCTATAGCAATCAGCCCCAGCATTTT
TRBJ2-7	.	.	TRBV20-1	13	CSANPTGVGEQYF	TGCAGTGCTAATCCAACGGGGGTCGGCGAGCAGTACTTC
TRBJ2-7	.	many	TRBV28	15	CASSSQARAGYEQYF	TGTGCCAGCAGTTCCCAGGCCAGGGCGGGCTACGAGCAGTACTTC
TRBJ1-4	TRBD1	many	TRBV30	15	CAWSRGQGMSEKLFF	TGTGCCTGGAGTAGGGGACAGGGGATGAGTGAAAAACTGTTTTTT
TRBJ2-5	.	few	TRBV4-3	13	CASSEQGKTTQYF	TGCGCCAGCAGCGAGCAGGGGAAGACCACCCAGTACTTC
TRBJ1-2	.	few	TRBV13	12	CASSFQRIGYTF	TGTGCCAGCAGCTTCCAGCGCATTGGCTACACCTTC
TRBJ1-4	.	few	TRBV5-1	15	CASSLGAGLEEKLFF	TGCGCCAGCAGCTTGGGGGCAGGGCTGGAAGAAAAACTGTTTTTT
TRBJ1-2	.	few	TRBV5-4	15	CASSLSSLPNYGYTF	TGTGCCAGCAGCTTGTCCTCCCTCCCTAACTATGGCTACACCTTC
TRBJ2-7	.	many	TRBV3-1	15	CASSQGFGAAYEQYF	TGTGCCAGCAGCCAAGGTTTCGGAGCCGCCTACGAGCAGTACTTC
TRBJ2-7	.	few	TRBV20-1	11	CSARDFHEQYF	TGCAGTGCTAGAGATTTTCACGAGCAGTACTTC
TRBJ2-5	.	many	TRBV7-2	13	CASSLGAVETQYF	TGTGCCAGCAGCTTAGGGGCTGTAGAGACCCAGTACTTC
TRBJ2-2	TRBD1	.	TRBV7-3	15	CASSRTGGEFGELFF	TGTGCCAGCAGCAGGACAGGGGGAGAGTTCGGGGAGCTGTTTTTT
TRBJ2-7	.	many	TRBV20-1	13	CSASRQGTYEQYF	TGCAGTGCGAGTCGCCAGGGGACCTACGAGCAGTACTTC
TRBJ2-1	.	.	TRBV12-3/TRBV12-4	12	CASSGGPGEQFF	TGTGCCAGCAGCGGGGGTCCGGGAGAGCAGTTCTTC
TRBJ1-2	.	many	TRBV4-2	12	CASSQEDYGYTF	TGTGCCAGCAGCCAAGAGGACTATGGCTACACCTTC
TRBJ2-7	.	.	TRBV19	15	CASSYFFGDSYEQYF	TGTGCCAGTAGTTACTTCTTCGGGGACTCCTACGAGCAGTACTTC
TRBJ1-1	.	.	TRBV20-1	14	CSARDNYEDTEAFF	TGCAGTGCTAGAGACAATTACGAGGACACTGAAGCTTTCTTT
TRBJ2-7	TRBD1	few	TRBV7-9	14	CASSLVDRGYEQYF	TGTGCCAGCAGCTTAGTGGACAGGGGATACGAGCAGTACTTC
TRBJ2-7	TRBD1	.	TRBV27	16	CASSLLPGQGFNEQYF	TGTGCCAGCAGTCTCCTCCCGGGACAGGGGTTCAACGAGCAGTACTTC
TRBJ2-5	.	.	TRBV5-5	14	CASSSGQKWETQYF	TGCGCCAGCAGCTCTGGACAGAAGTGGGAGACCCAGTACTTC
TRBJ1-1	.	many	TRBV7-8	16	CASSLAPGTVNTEAFF	TGTGCCAGCAGCTTAGCGCCCGGGACCGTGAACACTGAAGCTTTCTTT
TRBJ1-2	.	many	TRBV6-5	13	CASRYLRDDGYTF	TGTGCCAGCAGGTACCTCAGGGACGATGGCTACACCTTC
TRBJ1-1	.	.	TRBV20-1	15	CSATKAGEGNTEAFF	TGCAGTGCTACGAAGGCAGGGGAAGGGAACACTGAAGCTTTCTTT
TRBJ2-7	.	many	TRBV28	12	CASSSLGPEQYF	TGTGCCAGCAGTTCCCTAGGGCCCGAGCAGTACTTC
TRBJ1-5	.	.	TRBV4-3	16	CASSQTFEYSNQPQHF	TGCGCCAGCAGCCAAACGTTTGAATATAGCAATCAGCCCCAGCATTTT
TRBJ2-4	.	.	TRBV7-9	13	CASSPTGMGGMYF	TGTGCCAGCAGCCCGACGGGGATGGGCGGGATGTACTTC
TRBJ2-7	.	many	TRBV20-1	11	CSASRQNEQYF	TGCAGTGCTAGTCGTCAGAACGAGCAGTACTTC
TRBJ2-5	.	.	TRBV5-1	14	CASTRREAMETQYF	TGCGCCAGCACCCGGAGAGAGGCGATGGAGACCCAGTACTTC
TRBJ2-5	.	.	TRBV4-1	14	CASSQFGPGVAQYF	TGCGCCAGCAGCCAATTTGGGCCCGGGGTAGCCCAGTACTTC
TRBJ2-2	.	few	TRBV6-1	15	CASRHSVFNTGELFF	TGTGCCAGCAGACACAGTGTGTTCAACACCGGGGAGCTGTTTTTT
TRBJ2-7	.	many	TRBV20-1	15	CSARTGFTDAREQYF	TGCAGTGCTAGGACTGGATTTACAGACGCTCGCGAGCAGTACTTC
TRBJ1-2	.	many	TRBV19	15	CASSSGQLLFYGYTF	TGTGCCAGTAGTAGCGGACAGCTTCTATTCTATGGCTACACCTTC
TRBJ2-3	TRBD2	.	TRBV2	18	CASSDQFTASGVTDTQYF	TGTGCCAGCAGTGACCAGTTTACGGCTAGCGGGGTCACAGATACGCAGTATTTT
TRBJ2-5	.	many	TRBV11-3	17	CASSLSFVGTRQETQYF	TGTGCCAGCAGCTTAAGTTTTGTCGGGACACGACAAGAGACCCAGTACTTC
TRBJ1-2	.	many	TRBV3-1	15	CASSQAWGHNYGYTF	TGTGCCAGCAGCCAAGCATGGGGGCATAACTATGGCTACACCTTC
TRBJ2-1	TRBD1	few	TRBV19	17	CASSRGPERGPGNEQFF	TGTGCCAGTAGTCGGGGTCCGGAAAGGGGGCCTGGCAATGAGCAGTTCTTC
TRBJ2-3	.	once	TRBV6-2/TRBV6-3	12	CASSEGTDTQYF	TGTGCCAGCAGTGAGGGCACAGATACGCAGTATTTT
TRBJ1-5	.	few	TRBV12-3/TRBV12-4	15	CASSGGSEANQPQHF	TGTGCCAGCAGTGGTGGTTCAGAAGCCAATCAGCCCCAGCATTTT